The 29 T cell receptor beta chains below were found in one sample sequenced in a study of blood T cell repertoires in COVID-19. Generated by immunoSEQ multiplex PCR, the TCRdb table keeps only in-frame clones and is missing some. The table has about 200,000 clones, 90% seen once; the top ten hold 1.2%. The sequencing sample was made of PBMCs or T cells enriched from blood (not recorded which). Receptors were obtained from a young man who had recovered from COVID-19.

The V gene is TRBV9, the J gene TRBJ2-1; 9 positions match TRBD2. Germline-derived CDR1 and CDR2 are SGDLS and YYNGEE. CDR3 size: 16 residues. V was clipped by 4 bases and J by 8 bases; unmatched bases: 13. The CDR3 region is CASSSPVTSGRDEQFF. In DNA, the CDR3 is TGTGCCAGCAGCTCCCCGGTGACTAGCGGAAGGGATGAGCAGTTCTTC.

This chain's CDR3 is CASSLSTSGVGNEQYF. The CDR3 DNA reads as TGTGCCAGCAGTTTATCTACTAGCGGGGTAGGGAACGAGCAGTACTTC. This rearrangement joins TRBV27 to TRBJ2-7; 10 positions match TRBD2. The CDR3 contains 16 residues. Germline V gives CDR1 MNHEY, CDR2 SMNVEV (reference sequence). V was clipped by 0 bases and J by 5 bases; unmatched bases: 7.

The chain links TRBV14 to TRBJ1-4; possibly TRBD1 for D (5 bases). Germline loops: CDR1 SGHDN, CDR2 FVKESK. CDR3 size: 15 residues. The V end was cut by 1 base, the J end by 8 bases, with 14 bases between. In nucleotides, the CDR3 is TGTGCCAGCAGCCAAGCAAGGGGTTGGCAGGAAAAACTGTTTTTT. This translates into CASSQARGWQEKLFF. The full variable domain, in which reference TRBV14 and TRBJ1-4 provide the parts outside the CDR3, is EAGVTQFPSHSVIEKGQTVTLRCDPISGHDNLYWYRRVMGKEIKFLLHFVKESKQDESGMPNNRFLAERTGGTYSTLKVQPAELEDSGVYFCASSQARGWQEKLFFGSGTQLSVL.

The chain combines TRBV18 with TRBJ2-3, with 7 bases matching TRBD1. In germline, CDR1 is KGHSH, CDR2 LQKENI. The trim removed 0 bases at V and 6 bases at J, leaving 6 bases unmatched. CDR3 length: 15 amino acids. The CDR3 sequence is CASSPPAGGKDTQYF. In nucleotides, the CDR3 is TGTGCCAGCTCACCACCGGCAGGGGGAAAGGATACGCAGTATTTT.

In this sample, this clone turned up once. This chain joins TRBV2 and TRBJ1-2, with TRBD1 matching 10 bases. V was pared by 5 bases and J by 7 bases, with 4 bases of the junction left unmatched. The length of the CDR3 is 13 residues. CDR1 is SNHLY and CDR2 is FYNNEI in the germline V gene. The CDR3 coding sequence is TGTGCCAGCAGTTCGGGACAGGGGTTTGGCTACACCTTC. Translating it yields CASSSGQGFGYTF.

This chain uses TRBV4-1 with TRBJ1-5; 11 nucleotides line up with TRBD1. Germline V lookup: CDR1 MGHRA, CDR2 YSYEKL. J gave up 8 bases and V 5 bases, and 8 bases lay outside the gene matches. This CDR3 is built from 15 residues. The CDR3: CASSSPGTGGKPQHF. In nucleotides, the CDR3 is TGCGCCAGCAGCAGTCCCGGGACAGGGGGGAAGCCCCAGCATTTT.

The gene calls are TRBV30 and TRBJ1-1; D may be TRBD1 (5 bases). With 1 base removed from V and 7 bases from J, the gap between germline ends came to 10 bases. The CDR3 runs 12 residues. CDR1 and CDR2 (germline): GTSNPN, SVGIG (reference sequence). For the CDR3, the DNA is TGTGCCTGGAGTGCCTGGGGGGGTGAAGCTTTCTTT. Translation: CAWSAWGGEAFF. The whole variable domain, filled in from reference TRBV30 and TRBJ1-1, reads SQTIHQWPATLVQPVGSPLSLECTVEGTSNPNLYWYRQAAGRGLQLLFYSVGIGQISSEVPQNLSASRPQDRQFILSSKKLLLSDSGFYLCAWSAWGGEAFFGQGTRLTVV.

This chain connects TRBV19 to TRBJ1-2, with D hard to call. This CDR3 has 13 amino acids. V lost 11 bases and J lost 9, with 22 bases in between. The germline gives CDR1 LNHDA, CDR2 SQIVND (reference sequence). CDR3 protein: CASERANTESYTF. CDR3 DNA: TGTGCCTCTGAGCGGGCGAACACCGAGAGCTACACCTTC.

The J gene is TRBJ1-1, the V gene TRBV4-3; possibly TRBD1 for D (5 bases). The V gene's germline CDR1 is LGHNA and CDR2 YSLEER. The CDR3 spans 15 residues. Trimming pared 3 bases from V and 4 bases from J, leaving 15 bases between. The CDR3: CASSHATAGGTEAFF. The CDR3, as DNA: TGCGCCAGCAGCCACGCTACCGCCGGGGGCACTGAAGCTTTCTTT.

This clone was picked up a small number of times. V usage is TRBV5-5 and J usage is TRBJ1-6, with D maybe TRBD1 (6 bases). The germline V and J ends were trimmed by 6 bases and 2 bases, with 12 bases remaining between them. This CDR3 is built from 15 residues. CDR1 and CDR2 (germline): SGHKS, YYEKEE (reference sequence). This CDR3 is CASMKQGTYNSPLHF. CDR3 nucleotides: TGTGCCAGCATGAAACAGGGAACCTATAATTCACCCCTCCACTTT.

V gene TRBV28 combines with J gene TRBJ2-7; 10 bases align to TRBD2. Trimming at V came to 3 bases and at J to 3 bases, leaving 5 bases not matched to a gene. The CDR3 totals 15 residues. Per the germline V gene, CDR1 is MDHEN and CDR2 is SYDVKM. CDR3 residues: CASSLRLAGVYEQYF. The DNA for the CDR3 is TGTGCCAGCAGTTTGCGGCTAGCGGGAGTCTACGAGCAGTACTTC.

This clone was recorded once. The rearrangement links TRBV3-1 (or the pseudogene TRBV3-2) to TRBJ1-1, with 8 positions matching TRBD1. Looked up from germline, CDR1 is LGHDT and CDR2 is YNNKEL (reference sequence). This CDR3 comprises 12 residues. The trim removed 4 bases at V and 8 bases at J, leaving 3 bases unmatched. This chain's CDR3 is CASSPWTGEAFF. The CDR3 DNA follows: TGTGCCAGCAGCCCCTGGACAGGGGAAGCTTTCTTT.

V and J are TRBV15 and TRBJ1-1; tentatively, D is TRBD1 (5 bases). The V end was cut by 5 bases, the J end by 8 bases, with 21 bases between. This CDR3 region has 15 residues. In germline, CDR1 is LNHNV, CDR2 YYDKDF (reference sequence). CDR3 coding DNA: TGTGCCACCAGCGGACCGACAGACCGCTTTGAGGAAGCTTTCTTT. Protein sequence: CATSGPTDRFEEAFF.

CDR3 in amino acids: CASKPGVGTSSYEQYF. The CDR3 DNA reads TGTGCCAGCAAACCAGGGGTAGGGACAAGCTCCTACGAGCAGTACTTC. The rearrangement uses TRBV19 and TRBJ2-7, with D perhaps matching TRBD1 (6 bases). V was cut by 9 bases and J by 0 bases, with 21 bases left in between. The CDR3 has 16 amino acids. Germline CDR1 is LNHDA and CDR2 is SQIVND (reference sequence).

In DNA form, the CDR3 reads TGTGCCAGCAGCCTACTATTCAGGGGGCGCTACGAGCAGTACTTC. This sequence encodes CASSLLFRGRYEQYF. This sequence joins TRBV28 and TRBJ2-7, with 8 bases lining up with TRBD1. The CDR3 runs to 15 residues. With V trimmed by 6 bases and J by 3 bases, 10 bases remained unmatched. CDR1 and CDR2 (germline): MDHEN, SYDVKM.

The V and J genes are TRBV30 and TRBJ1-1; no firm D call. Trimming took off 0 bases at V and 5 bases at J, with 10 bases between the two ends. Germline CDR1 GTSNPN, CDR2 SVGIG (reference sequence). The CDR3 loop spans 13 amino acids. CDR3 DNA: TGTGCCTGGAGTGTAGGGAGTGTGACTGAAGCTTTCTTT. It encodes CAWSVGSVTEAFF.

The genes are TRBV21-1 and TRBJ2-5; the table's D call, TRBD1, has no DNA check behind it. TRBV21-1 is a listed pseudogene. The CDR3 sequence is 15 residues long. CDR3 residues: CASSKAHDTQETQYF. The CDR3 DNA is TGTGCCAGCAGCAAAGCGCACGACACTCAAGAGACCCAGTACTTC.

CDR3 coding DNA: TGTGCCAGCAGCCCTTGGAGCGGCCTTTACAATGAGCAGTTCTTC. The encoded protein is CASSPWSGLYNEQFF. J is TRBJ2-1 and V is TRBV5-4; the D gene is possibly TRBD2 (5 bases). Looked up from germline, CDR1 is SGHNT and CDR2 is YYREEE (reference sequence). The CDR3 runs to 15 residues. The ends were cut back, 4 bases at V and 4 bases at J, with 15 bases in the middle.

This chain connects TRBV7-9 to TRBJ1-4; TRBD1 matches 7 bases. The trim removed 5 bases at V and 4 bases at J, leaving 13 bases unmatched. The CDR3 has 17 residues. Germline V CDR1 and CDR2: SEHNR, FQNEAQ (reference sequence). The CDR3 loop is CASSPKIDRAHNEKLFF. CDR3 bases: TGTGCCAGCAGCCCAAAAATAGACAGGGCTCATAATGAAAAACTGTTTTTT.

The CDR3 nucleotides are TGTGCCAGCAGTTACTCACGACTAGCGACGGTTGAGCAGTTCTTC. Residues: CASSYSRLATVEQFF. The rearrangement joins TRBV6-6 to TRBJ2-1, with 8 bases that match TRBD2. From germline, CDR1 is MNHNY and CDR2 SVGAGI (reference sequence). CDR3 size: 15 residues. J gave up 9 bases and V 0 bases, and 7 bases lay outside the gene matches.

The chain joins TRBV11-3 to TRBJ2-2; 7 bases are a match to TRBD1. The germline gives CDR1 SGHNT, CDR2 YENEEA. Trimming cost V 0 bases and J 6 bases; bases outside gene matches: 7. The CDR3 consists of 16 residues. For the CDR3, the DNA is TGTGCCAGCAGCTTAGATCGGGGACAGAGTCCCGGGGAGCTGTTTTTT. Amino acid sequence: CASSLDRGQSPGELFF.

The chain couples TRBV10-3 to TRBJ2-7; D is possibly TRBD1 (6 bases). The CDR3 covers 13 residues. CDR1 is ENHRY, CDR2 SYGVKD, per germline. V lost 4 bases, J lost 7 bases, and 14 bases lay in between. The CDR3 loop is CAISAEGVGEQYF. In DNA, the CDR3 is TGTGCCATCAGTGCCGAGGGGGTGGGGGAGCAGTACTTC.

The chain couples TRBV7-9 to TRBJ2-5; 12 positions agree with TRBD2. The CDR3 sequence is 14 residues long. Germline CDR1 SEHNR, CDR2 FQNEAQ (reference sequence). V shed 7 bases, J shed 4 bases, and the junction held 4 bases outside the gene matches. This CDR3 reads CASTLAGGGETQYF. CDR3 nucleotide sequence: TGTGCCAGCACCCTAGCGGGAGGGGGAGAGACCCAGTACTTC.

This clone was picked up one time. The gene calls are TRBV21-1 and TRBJ1-2; the table's D call TRBD1 went unverified against the DNA. TRBV21-1 is labeled a pseudogene. CDR3 length: 15 amino acids. As DNA, the CDR3 is TGTGCCAGCAGCAAAGCAGGGGACAGTCGCGATGGCTACACCTTC. Translating it yields CASSKAGDSRDGYTF.

The V call is TRBV28, the J call TRBJ2-5; a possible D gene is TRBD1 (6 bases). The V and J ends lost 3 bases and 0 bases respectively, with 14 bases between them. From germline, CDR1 is MDHEN and CDR2 SYDVKM. This CDR3 has 16 amino acids. The CDR3 sequence is CASSFSTGPYQETQYF. In nucleotides, the CDR3 is TGTGCCAGCAGTTTCTCGACAGGACCTTACCAAGAGACCCAGTACTTC.

V gene TRBV11-3 combines with J gene TRBJ2-7; possibly TRBD2 for D (5 bases). The V gene's germline CDR1 is SGHNT and CDR2 YENEEA. Deletions cut 4 bases from V and 4 bases from J, with 11 bases between. The CDR3 totals 13 residues. Here the CDR3 DNA reads TGTGCCAGCAGCTCTCGTAGAGGGTACGAGCAGTACTTC. Translating gives CASSSRRGYEQYF.

This chain joins TRBV6-2 or TRBV6-3 and TRBJ2-7; TRBD2 matches at 10 bases. The germline CDR1 and CDR2 sequences are MNHEY and SVGEGT. The CDR3 is made up of 15 amino acids. V shed 5 bases and J 3 bases; nucleotides not matched to a gene: 7. The DNA for the CDR3 is TGTGCCAGCAGTAACGGACTAGCGGACATCTACGAGCAGTACTTC. This encodes CASSNGLADIYEQYF.

The chain couples TRBV5-5 to TRBJ1-2; 7 nucleotides line up with TRBD1. V lost 1 base and J lost 6; bases outside the gene matches: 6. Germline CDR1 SGHKS, CDR2 YYEKEE (reference sequence). The CDR3 runs to 14 residues. The CDR3 bases are TGTGCCAGCAGCTTGACCGACAGGGAAAATGGCTACACCTTC. It specifies CASSLTDRENGYTF.

The gene calls are TRBV2 and TRBJ1-5; TRBD1 might be the D (5 bases). The CDR3 covers 16 residues. Trimming took 6 bases from V and 0 from J, leaving 15 bases between them. Germline-derived CDR1 and CDR2 are SNHLY and FYNNEI. This chain's CDR3 is CASRGRDFRSNQPQHF. CDR3 bases: TGTGCCAGCAGGGGCCGGGACTTCCGTAGCAATCAGCCCCAGCATTTT.